These T cell receptor beta chains were read from a single sample in a study of blood T cell repertoires in COVID-19. Generated by immunoSEQ multiplex PCR, the TCRdb table keeps only in-frame clones and is missing some. The sample includes about 160,000 clones, approximately 85% of them seen just once. Sequencing was performed on peripheral blood. The origin of the receptors is a man in his sixties who had recovered from COVID-19. The CDR3 runs from the conserved cysteine through the conserved F or W. Each record gives: clone size, V gene, D gene, J gene, CDR3 DNA, CDR3 protein. The D gene is left open where the match is weak. Some rows have no size entry. The others give once, few or many, or a class for an expanded clone.

clone_size: -; v_call: TRBV12-3/TRBV12-4; d_call: -; j_call: TRBJ1-4; cdr3_nt: TGTGCCAGCAGTTTTTCGGGGGGAGGACTGTTTTTT; cdr3_aa: CASSFSGGGLFF
clone_size: -; v_call: TRBV2; d_call: -; j_call: TRBJ1-5; cdr3_nt: TGTGCCAGCAGTGAAGCGCGGGGGGCGGGGCAGCCCCAGCATTTT; cdr3_aa: CASSEARGAGQPQHF
clone_size: -; v_call: TRBV5-1; d_call: TRBD1; j_call: TRBJ2-3; cdr3_nt: TGCGCCAGCAGCCCCCTCCCCGGGACAGGAACAGATACGCAGTATTTT; cdr3_aa: CASSPLPGTGTDTQYF
clone_size: -; v_call: TRBV18; d_call: -; j_call: TRBJ1-4; cdr3_nt: TGTGCCAGCTCCTCCCGACAGCAACTCAATGAAAAACTGTTTTTT; cdr3_aa: CASSSRQQLNEKLFF
clone_size: once; v_call: TRBV12-3/TRBV12-4; d_call: -; j_call: TRBJ1-1; cdr3_nt: TGTGCCAGCAGCTCCAGGGGTATCGAGGCTTTCTTT; cdr3_aa: CASSSRGIEAFF
clone_size: -; v_call: TRBV3-1/TRBV3-2; d_call: TRBD1; j_call: TRBJ1-2; cdr3_nt: TGTGCCAGCAGCCAAGAAGGGGGCCTCTATGGCTACACCTTC; cdr3_aa: CASSQEGGLYGYTF
clone_size: -; v_call: TRBV15; d_call: TRBD1; j_call: TRBJ2-3; cdr3_nt: TGTGCCACCAGCATAAACAGGGGAGGCACAGATACGCAGTATTTT; cdr3_aa: CATSINRGGTDTQYF
clone_size: once; v_call: TRBV19; d_call: TRBD1; j_call: TRBJ1-2; cdr3_nt: TGTGCCAGTAGTATGGCCCTAGGGACAGGGGGACGTGGCTACACCTTC; cdr3_aa: CASSMALGTGGRGYTF
clone_size: -; v_call: TRBV4-2; d_call: -; j_call: TRBJ1-4; cdr3_nt: TGTGCCAGCAGCCAAGAACCCTACGGTGCAACTAATGAAAAACTGTTTTTT; cdr3_aa: CASSQEPYGATNEKLFF
clone_size: -; v_call: TRBV2; d_call: -; j_call: TRBJ1-5; cdr3_nt: TGTGCCAGCAGTGATCGGGGGATTCAGCCCCAGCATTTT; cdr3_aa: CASSDRGIQPQHF
clone_size: -; v_call: TRBV18; d_call: TRBD1; j_call: TRBJ2-7; cdr3_nt: TGTGCCAGCTCACCATGGGGACAGGGTGGCTCCTACGAGCAGTACTTC; cdr3_aa: CASSPWGQGGSYEQYF
clone_size: -; v_call: TRBV7-9; d_call: -; j_call: TRBJ2-5; cdr3_nt: TGTGCCAGCACCAGGGGCCAGCAAGAGACCCAGTACTTC; cdr3_aa: CASTRGQQETQYF
clone_size: -; v_call: TRBV7-9; d_call: -; j_call: TRBJ2-2; cdr3_nt: TGTGCCAGCAGCTCCCCGCTTTGGGCGGGCGTGAACACCGGGGAGCTGTTTTTT; cdr3_aa: CASSSPLWAGVNTGELFF
clone_size: -; v_call: TRBV2; d_call: TRBD2; j_call: TRBJ2-3; cdr3_nt: TGTGCCGGGGGACTAGCGGGGGGCACAGATACGCAGTATTTT; cdr3_aa: CAGGLAGGTDTQYF